This TCR beta chain emerged from a study of vaccination and CD4 T cells after COVID-19. Study information: Six males and four females constituted the convalescent cohort, two of whom were Hispanic. Sampling that followed vaccination took place a median about 71 days after dose two, within a range of 14 to 241.

Trimming pared 2 bases from V and 3 bases from J, leaving 5 bases between. There are 13 residues in the CDR3. An Oncomine TCR Beta short-read assay was used to sequence the DNA from cultured CD4+ T cells. TCRdb reanalysed the PCR reads using MiXCR and keeps one entry per CDR3 protein. The sample has roughly 3,000 distinct CDR3 sequences; 25% to 30% are singletons. Judged by abundance, this clonotype is medium-sized (0.01 to 0.1%). What it recognizes is unknown. As to treatment: roughly 11-day PBMC culture with coronavirus spike peptide pools or control peptides (ViraFEST assay). CD4+ T cells that came from the unexposed donor were collected before the COVID-19 pandemic (2011-2018). In the ViraFEST assay, peptide-pool expansion preceded TCR sequencing of expanded clonotypes.

Source material: CD4+ T cells from blood, cultured in vitro. The chain links TRBV12-3 or TRBV12-4 to TRBJ1-5; D call uncertain. The TCR was taken from a human donor in good health. CDR3 sequence: CASSLSVNQPQHF. The CDR3 DNA is TGTGCCAGCAGTTTATCAGTCAATCAGCCCCAGCATTTT.